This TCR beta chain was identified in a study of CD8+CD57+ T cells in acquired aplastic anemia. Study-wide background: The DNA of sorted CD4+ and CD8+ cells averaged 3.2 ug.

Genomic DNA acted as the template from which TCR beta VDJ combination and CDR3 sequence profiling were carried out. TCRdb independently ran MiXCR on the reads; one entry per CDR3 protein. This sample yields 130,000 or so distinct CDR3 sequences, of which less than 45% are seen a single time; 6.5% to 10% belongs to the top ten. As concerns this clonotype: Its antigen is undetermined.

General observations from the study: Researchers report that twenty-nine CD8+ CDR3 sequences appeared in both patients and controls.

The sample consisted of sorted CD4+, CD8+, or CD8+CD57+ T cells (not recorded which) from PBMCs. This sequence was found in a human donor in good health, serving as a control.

The CDR3 loop reads CASSVAGGSLYEQYF. CDR3 nucleotides: TGTGCCAGCAGCGTAGCTGGAGGGTCACTCTACGAGCAGTACTTC. This chain links TRBV9 with TRBJ2-7; tentative D call: TRBD2 (6 bases). CDR3 size: 15 residues. V lost 0 bases to trimming and J lost 3 bases, with 13 bases between them. In germline, CDR1 is SGDLS, CDR2 YYNGEE.